The present T cell receptor (beta chain) was sequenced within a study of blood T cell repertoires in COVID-19. About the research overall: Samples came from the United States, Italy and Spain, spanning acute and convalescent COVID-19. Sample material is recorded as cDNA or gDNA derived from T cells, B-cell-depleted T cells, or PBMCs.

Authors' processing steps: The assay estimated nucleated cells by amplifying reference gene primers. Produced via immunoSEQ multiplex PCR; TCRdb's table is partial and in-frame only. For V, J and clone size, that table is used; D and trimming come from the DNA. Of over 60,000 clones listed, about 78% are singletons. Unmatched junction bases numbered 8, after V lost 5 bases and J lost 6 bases. The CDR3 length is 15 residues. Per the germline V gene, CDR1 is MDHEN and CDR2 is SYDVKM. The sequenced sample was peripheral blood. This sequence originates from a woman at least 80 years old with acute or convalescent COVID-19. The gene calls are TRBV28 and TRBJ1-2; 11 bases fit TRBD1. CDR3 coding DNA: TGTGCCAGCAGTCCCTGGACAGGGGGCGATGATGGCTACACCTTC. Amino acids: CASSPWTGGDDGYTF.